This record covers a single TCR beta chain. TCRdb's copy holds only in-frame clones and misses some; the assay was immunoSEQ multiplex PCR. Altogether some 760,000 clones are present, roughly 88% being singletons, with the ten largest covering under 0.012%. The CDR3 has 15 residues. V was shortened by 0 bases and J by 8 bases, with 16 bases between the two germline ends. Germline loops: CDR1 LNHNV, CDR2 YYDKDF (reference sequence). This sample was taken from a study of shared T cell receptors in the human thymus. This sample was shared with a second study, whose subject was human thymus T cells. That paper notes: From resections taken during corrective heart surgery, the thymus tissue was obtained. Usage of V and J genes appeared biased in thymic and blood repertoires.

The clonotype originates from a girl under three years old with a congenital heart defect. V usage is TRBV15 and J usage is TRBJ1-2; D is unclear. Sequenced sample: thymocytes. CDR3 sequence (DNA): TGTGCCACCAGCAGAGATCTTCTGAGGGAGAAGGGCTACACCTTC. It is translated as CATSRDLLREKGYTF.